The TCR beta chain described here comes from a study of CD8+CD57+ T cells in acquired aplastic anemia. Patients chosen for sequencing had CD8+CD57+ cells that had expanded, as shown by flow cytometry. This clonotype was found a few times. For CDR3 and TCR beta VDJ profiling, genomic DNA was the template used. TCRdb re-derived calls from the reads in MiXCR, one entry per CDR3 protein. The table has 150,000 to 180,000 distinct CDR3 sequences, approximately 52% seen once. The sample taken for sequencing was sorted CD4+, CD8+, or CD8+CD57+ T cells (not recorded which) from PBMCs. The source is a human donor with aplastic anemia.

The DNA for the CDR3 is TGTGCCAGCACCAACAGGGAAAAGAGCTCTGGAAACACCATATATTTT. This translates into CASTNREKSSGNTIYF. The chain has TRBV12-3 or TRBV12-4 and TRBJ1-3; D possibly corresponds to TRBD1 (6 bases). The CDR3 loop spans 16 amino acids. V gave up 7 bases and J gave up 0 bases, with 16 bases separating them.